The 24 T cell receptor beta chains reported below all come from one sample, sequenced in a study of CD8 T cells in ankylosing spondylitis. Notes on the study in general: Apparently characteristic of ankylosing spondylitis blood was a TCR beta motif (roughly eight highly homologous variants).

Each CDR3 protein gets one entry after TCRdb re-called the 5' RACE reads with MiXCR. The top ten hold 13% to 15% of the sample, which has a few hundred thousand distinct CDR3 sequences, less than 10% seen once. Their target antigens are unknown. The sample comprised blood, either unsorted or a sorted T cell fraction (not recorded which). The receptors were gathered from a male donor with ankylosing spondylitis.

This chain connects TRBV3-1 to TRBJ1-5; D ambiguous. The CDR3 runs to 13 residues. CDR1 and CDR2 from the germline V gene are LGHDT and YNNKEL (reference sequence). Trimming left V 2 bases short and J 6 bases short, with 8 bases between. CDR3 sequence reads: CASSQRAAQPQHF. The DNA for the CDR3 is TGTGCCAGCAGCCAACGCGCGGCTCAGCCCCAGCATTTT.

As DNA, the CDR3 is TGCAGTGCTCCGGGACAGGCGAACTATGGCTACACCTTC. This translates into CSAPGQANYGYTF. V is TRBV20-1 and J is TRBJ1-2; 8 bases fit TRBD1. V dropped 5 bases and J dropped 2; count of bases not matched to a gene: 4. CDR1 and CDR2 from the germline V gene are DFQATT and SNEGSKA (reference sequence). The CDR3 sequence is 13 residues long.

This clonotype showed up just a few times. This chain uses TRBV20-1 with TRBJ1-2; 11 bases match TRBD1. In germline, CDR1 is DFQATT, CDR2 SNEGSKA (reference sequence). Trimming took 6 bases from V and 2 from J; bases not matched to a gene: 14. This CDR3 is built from 17 residues. CDR3 in DNA: TGCAGTGCCCTATATCAAAACCGGGACAGGGGGAACTATGGCTACACCTTC. Its translation is CSALYQNRDRGNYGYTF.

This chain connects TRBV18 to TRBJ1-1, with a weak D call TRBD1 (5 bases). Germline lookup yields CDR1 KGHSH and CDR2 LQKENI. The V gene lost 1 base and the J gene lost 4 bases, with 10 bases spanning the gap. This CDR3 contains 14 residues. The CDR3 loop reads CASSPQGRSTEAFF. The CDR3 DNA reads TGTGCCAGCTCACCACAGGGGCGAAGCACTGAAGCTTTCTTT. The full variable domain, its missing parts supplied by reference TRBV18 and TRBJ1-1, is NAGVMQNPRHLVRRRGQEARLRCSPMKGHSHVYWYRQLPEEGLKFMVYLQKENIIDESGMPKERFSAEFPKEGPSILRIQQVVRGDSAAYFCASSPQGRSTEAFFGQGTRLTVV.

The chain employs TRBV28 and TRBJ2-3; D is possibly TRBD2 (6 bases). The CDR3 has 16 amino acids. CDR1 is MDHEN and CDR2 is SYDVKM in the germline V gene. Between the trimmed V and J ends, which lost 7 bases and 4 bases, there was a span of 21 bases. CDR3 in amino acids: CASNPGAKHRADTQYF. The DNA for the CDR3 is TGTGCCAGCAATCCGGGAGCGAAACATAGGGCAGATACGCAGTATTTT.

This clonotype was observed a handful of times. V is TRBV19 and J is TRBJ1-5, with D possibly TRBD1 on 6 matching bases. Germline V gene data show CDR1 as LNHDA and CDR2 as SQIVND (reference sequence). This CDR3 is built from 16 residues. Trimming removed 4 bases at V and 0 bases at J, with 13 bases between. The DNA for the CDR3 is TGTGCCAGTAGTAAAAGCGGCAGGGGTAGCAATCAGCCCCAGCATTTT. This gives the protein CASSKSGRGSNQPQHF.

Many counts were recorded for this clonotype. The chain has TRBV20-1 and TRBJ2-3; D is undetermined. With 0 bases removed from V and 2 bases from J, the gap between germline ends came to 9 bases. CDR3 size: 14 residues. CDR1 and CDR2 from the germline V gene are DFQATT and SNEGSKA (reference sequence). CDR3 sequence reads: CSARETRITDTQYF. CDR3 nucleotides: TGCAGTGCTAGAGAGACTCGGATCACAGATACGCAGTATTTT.

This clonotype came up many times. The V gene is TRBV6-7, the J gene TRBJ2-7; 9 nucleotides line up with TRBD2. TRBV6-7 is an open reading frame whose function is uncertain. Unmatched junction bases numbered 11, after V lost 1 base and J lost 4 bases. The CDR3 extends over 17 amino acids. The CDR3 spells CASSYFYSGRGLYEQYF. CDR3 in DNA: TGTGCCAGCAGTTACTTCTATAGCGGGAGAGGTTTGTACGAGCAGTACTTC.

This clonotype was seen ten or more times. The chain couples TRBV5-1 to TRBJ2-2, with a weak D call TRBD1 (5 bases). The V end was cut by 4 bases, the J end by 1 base, with 14 bases between. The CDR3 is 16 amino acids. CDR1 is SGHRS and CDR2 is YFSETQ in the germline V gene. DNA for the CDR3: TGCGCCAGCAGCATCGAGACAGCCGGGAACACCGGGGAGCTGTTTTTT. Its protein product is CASSIETAGNTGELFF. The full variable domain, in which reference TRBV5-1 and TRBJ2-2 provide the parts outside the CDR3, is KAGVTQTPRYLIKTRGQQVTLSCSPISGHRSVSWYQQTPGQGLQFLFEYFSETQRNKGNFPGRFSGRQFSNSRSEMNVSTLELGDSALYLCASSIETAGNTGELFFGEGSRLTVL.

V and J are TRBV12-3 or TRBV12-4 and TRBJ1-1; 7 bases are shared with TRBD1. The CDR3 has 17 residues. Losses at the gene ends were 6 bases for V and 0 bases for J; bases not matched to a gene: 13. This CDR3 reads CASREDRDFLMNTEAFF. The CDR3 DNA reads as TGTGCCAGCAGAGAAGACAGGGATTTTCTCATGAACACTGAAGCTTTCTTT.

The chain recombines TRBV20-1 with TRBJ2-5; D is unclear. Deletions cut 5 bases from V and 5 bases from J, with 18 bases between. Looked up from germline, CDR1 is DFQATT and CDR2 is SNEGSKA (reference sequence). The CDR3 extends over 14 amino acids. This CDR3 is CSAPPVDLLETQYF. The CDR3 DNA reads TGCAGTGCTCCTCCTGTAGACCTCCTGGAGACCCAGTACTTC.

This clonotype has only a few counts. In nucleotides, the CDR3 is TGTGCCAGCAGCCAAGGGGGGCATCAGCCCCAGCATTTT. The encoded protein is CASSQGGHQPQHF. V gene TRBV3-1 combines with J gene TRBJ1-5; D is possibly TRBD1 (6 bases). Germline-derived CDR1 and CDR2 are LGHDT and YNNKEL (reference sequence). This CDR3 has 13 amino acids. Trimming left V 1 base short and J 5 bases short, with 6 bases between.

The chain is built from TRBV5-6 and TRBJ2-7, with no clear D. The ends were cut back, 2 bases at V and 1 base at J, with 10 bases in the middle. Germline V gives CDR1 SGHDT, CDR2 YYEEEE. This CDR3 spans 14 amino acids. CDR3 bases: TGTGCCAGCAGCTTCCGGATAGCTTCCTACGAGCAGTACTTC. As protein: CASSFRIASYEQYF.

This clonotype has only a few counts. The chain links TRBV20-1 to TRBJ2-7; TRBD1 might be the D (7 bases). Germline V lookup: CDR1 DFQATT, CDR2 SNEGSKA (reference sequence). The CDR3 is 15 amino acids. The V and J ends lost 5 bases and 1 base respectively, with 18 bases between them. The DNA of the CDR3 is TGCAGTGCTGCTAAAGGAGGGGGACAGTCCTACGAGCAGTACTTC. Amino acids: CSAAKGGGQSYEQYF.

V and J are TRBV29-1 and TRBJ2-1, with D possibly TRBD2 on 5 matching bases. V was clipped by 4 bases and J by 0 bases, with 13 bases between them. Germline V gives CDR1 SQVTM, CDR2 ANQGSEA. The CDR3 runs to 15 residues. CDR3 amino acids: CSVGGPGSSYNEQFF. DNA for the CDR3: TGCAGCGTTGGAGGGCCGGGGAGCTCCTACAATGAGCAGTTCTTC.

The chain uses TRBV7-9 and TRBJ1-2; unclear D gene. This CDR3 region has 14 residues. The germline V and J ends were trimmed by 4 bases and 4 bases, with 13 bases remaining between them. Germline V gene sequence: CDR1 SEHNR, CDR2 FQNEAQ (reference sequence). The CDR3 nucleotides are TGTGCCAGCAGCTCCGCGGGCAGAGCCTATGGCTACACCTTC. Residues: CASSSAGRAYGYTF.

There are many counts of this clonotype. The rearrangement uses TRBV7-3 and TRBJ2-5; D is possibly TRBD1 (6 bases). Germline V gene sequence: CDR1 SGHTA, CDR2 FQGTGA. The CDR3 is 15 amino acids. The V gene lost 1 base and the J gene lost 3 bases, with 12 bases spanning the gap. As DNA, the CDR3 is TGTGCCAGCAGCTTAATGGGGGCTCAAGAAGAGACCCAGTACTTC. This sequence encodes CASSLMGAQEETQYF.

This clonotype was detected ten times or more. The CDR3 loop is CASSRLAAYNEQFF. The CDR3 DNA reads TGTGCCAGCAGTCGACTAGCGGCCTACAATGAGCAGTTCTTC. This rearrangement joins TRBV2 to TRBJ2-1, with 9 bases lining up with TRBD2. J was trimmed by 2 bases and V by 5 bases; bases with no gene match: 1. The germline gives CDR1 SNHLY, CDR2 FYNNEI. The CDR3 runs to 14 residues.

This chain uses TRBV20-1 with TRBJ2-7, with 13 bases aligning to TRBD2. The V segment lost 6 bases and the J segment 5 bases; nucleotides outside the gene matches: 13. CDR1 is DFQATT, CDR2 SNEGSKA, per germline (reference sequence). This CDR3 contains 16 residues. DNA of the CDR3: TGCAGTGCCCCGGGACTAGCGGGATTTTTCGGCGACGAGCAGTACTTC. Its protein is CSAPGLAGFFGDEQYF.

V and J are TRBV4-3 and TRBJ2-5, with 8 bases aligning to TRBD2. The V gene end was trimmed by 3 bases and the J gene end by 3 bases; junction bases not matched to a gene: 18. There are 19 residues in the CDR3. Germline CDR1 LGHNA, CDR2 YSLEER. CDR3 sequence reads: CASSQTTSGSPFTEETQYF. CDR3 in DNA: TGCGCCAGCAGCCAGACTACGAGCGGGAGTCCTTTTACGGAAGAGACCCAGTACTTC.

The rearrangement links TRBV7-3 to TRBJ2-3; TRBD2 matches at 7 bases. V was clipped by 4 bases and J by 1 base; unmatched bases: 8. The V gene's germline CDR1 is SGHTA and CDR2 FQGTGA. The CDR3 spans 16 residues. The CDR3 loop is CASSSGGGIGTDTQYF. CDR3 DNA: TGTGCCAGCAGCTCTGGGGGAGGGATTGGCACAGATACGCAGTATTTT.

This clonotype was picked up many times. This rearrangement joins TRBV5-1 to TRBJ2-5; 9 bases fit TRBD1. CDR3 length equals 15 residues. In germline, CDR1 is SGHRS, CDR2 YFSETQ. The V segment lost 4 bases and the J segment 4 bases; nucleotides outside the gene matches: 8. CDR3 nucleotides: TGCGCCAGCAGCCCAGGACAGGGGATTGTAGAGACCCAGTACTTC. Protein sequence: CASSPGQGIVETQYF.

This clonotype came up many times. This rearrangement joins TRBV28 to TRBJ2-2; 8 bases map to TRBD1. This CDR3 region has 15 residues. Germline loops: CDR1 MDHEN, CDR2 SYDVKM. V was pared by 6 bases and J by 5 bases, with 8 bases of the junction left unmatched. CDR3 bases: TGTGCCAGCAGCCCGCCTACAGGGGGAACCGGGGAGCTGTTTTTT. Encoded protein: CASSPPTGGTGELFF.

In its sample, this clonotype was seen many times. This rearrangement joins TRBV10-3 to TRBJ1-5; no clear D. CDR1 ENHRY and CDR2 SYGVKD come from the germline V gene. CDR3 length: 13 residues. Between the trimmed V and J ends, which lost 3 bases and 6 bases, there was a span of 9 bases. Written as DNA, the CDR3 is TGTGCCATCAGTGATTACTTGGGTCAGCCCCAGCATTTT. The encoded protein is CAISDYLGQPQHF.